This TCR beta chain was sequenced in a study of blood T cell repertoires in COVID-19 (dated by TCRdb to the early 2020s). For context, the study as a whole: Samples from collaborators originated in the United States, Italy and Spain and spanned both the acute and convalescent phases of COVID-19. Subjects who had been exposed to COVID-19, were actively infected with it, or had recovered from it provided the deeply sampled blood TCRbeta repertoires that made up the dataset. Nearly every sample came with metadata listing a de-identified subject ID, COVID-19 status, age in years and sex. Where HLA class I and class II types were available, the types were taken from metadata supplied by the sample provider, not from assay-based typing. The samples were drawn from two sources: the first 160 participants of the ongoing ImmuneRACE study, and 950 to 1,500 subjects contributed by 6 global collaborators. The repertoires were released in a freely available public database intended as a resource for research on the immune response to SARS-CoV-2. The prospective study material was composed of cDNA or gDNA derived from T cells, B-cell-depleted T cells, or PBMCs.

TCRbeta CDR3 regions were amplified from genomic DNA by means of the immunoSEQ Assay, a bias-controlled multiplex PCR. The original pipeline was this. The number of nucleated cells in each sample was estimated by amplification of reference gene primers within the assay. To quantify the absolute abundance of each unique TCRbeta CDR3 rearrangement, sequence reads were collapsed and filtered. For each sample, productive Simpson clonality was calculated by taking the square root of Simpson's diversity index across productive rearrangements. Not all clones reach the TCRdb copy of this immuneACCESS table, which keeps in-frame sequences only. Checked studies attribute under half of the gap to unresolved V genes and leave the rest unexplained. D and trimming come from the DNA, and the V and J calls and clone size come from that table. Across this sample there are 170,000 or so clones, with about 83% seen only once. The ten largest account for 12% of the sample.

Trimming leaves V shorter by 0 bases and J shorter by 4 bases, with the junction holding 8 bases beyond the gene matches. The cysteine opens and the phenylalanine closes a CDR3 of 16 amino acids. Only the CDR3 part of the read is kept: 48 bases, read in frame from the first base. The CDR1 and CDR2 encoded by the germline V gene are SGHDN and FVKESK. The research as a whole found: The amount of clinical and demographic metadata varied by source and participant and was provided uncurated.

At one collaborating source in Seattle, patients were enrolled during active infection and were followed longitudinally through the course of disease. The collaborating institutions used their own protocols to collect whole blood in K2EDTA tubes. For TCRbeta analysis, collaborators shipped samples in one of three forms: frozen whole blood, isolated PBMCs, or DNA extracted from either of those sample types. As regards this clone: Its antigen is still unknown. The sample holds no much larger clone one base away, and base qualities are not on file.

The source material was peripheral blood. This clonotype was sampled from a woman aged 70-85 years with COVID-19, enrolled during active disease. The chain couples TRBV14 to TRBJ2-5, with 7 junctional bases fitting TRBD2. The CDR3: CASSQDWGRARETQYF. The nucleotides are TGTGCCAGCAGCCAAGACTGGGGGAGGGCTAGAGAGACCCAGTACTTC.